This T cell receptor beta chain was profiled in a study of T-cell reconstitution after alpha-beta-depleted transplantation in children. As for this clonotype: No antigen is known for it. Its ends do not fully match the called genes, so a read error is possible.

Preparation of the TCRbeta library was carried out with unique molecular identifiers. TCRdb called the PCR reads again in MiXCR, with one record for every CDR3 protein. The top ten hold 35% to 40% of the sample, which has about 610,000 distinct CDR3 sequences, roughly a quarter seen once. CDR3 length: 16 residues. Germline lookup yields CDR1 SGHRS and CDR2 YFSETQ. Findings and limits, study-wide: For some patients, TCRbeta diversity was high at day 60 because of recipient T cells and thymic progenitors that survived. A year had passed since transplant, and T-cell counts and diversity by then came mostly from newly produced T cells. In patients about two months after transplant, alpha-beta T cells reportedly arose from several hundred expanded graft clones.

The source material was PBMCs, sampled before TCRalphabeta/CD19-depleted stem cell transplant. The rearrangement links TRBV5-1 to TRBJ2-2; D is perhaps TRBD1 (6 bases). The clonotype originates from a boy younger than two with Wiskott-Aldrich syndrome, due to receive a stem cell transplant. CDR3 sequence (DNA): TGCGCCAGCAGACTCAACAGGGCCCCGAACACTGGGGAGCTGTTTTTT. It yields the protein CASRLNRAPNTGELFF.